This T cell receptor (beta chain) came from a study of CD8 T cells in ankylosing spondylitis. Study results and caveats: A motif in TCR beta, a set of roughly eight highly homologous variants, appeared characteristic of ankylosing spondylitis blood. As reported, disease-linked clones showed significant enrichment in matched ankylosing spondylitis synovial fluid. Existing reports had already noted some motif variants in reactive arthritis synovial fluid and blood.

In the case of this clonotype: No antigen is known for it.

Germline assignment: CDR1 WSHSY and CDR2 SAAADI. V was pared by 3 bases and J by 0 bases, with 15 bases between. The CDR3 totals 17 residues. Quantitative molecular-barcoded 5'-RACE generated the TCR beta libraries. Each CDR3 protein gets one entry after TCRdb re-called the 5' RACE reads with MiXCR. The sample comprises around 320,000 distinct CDR3 sequences, 20% to 25% of which are singletons, and 3.5% rests with the top ten. Sequencing was performed on blood, either unsorted or a sorted T cell fraction (not recorded which). This sequence originates from a female donor with ankylosing spondylitis or in good health (not recorded which). The rearrangement links TRBV10-2 to TRBJ2-1; unclear D gene. CDR3 DNA: TGCGCCAGCAGTGACCCCCCACCGATCAGCTCCTACAATGAGCAGTTCTTC. The encoded protein is CASSDPPPISSYNEQFF.